Sequencing of this T cell receptor beta chain was carried out in a study of CD4 and CD8 cells across lung adenocarcinoma regions (dated by TCRdb to the late 2010s). Describing the broader study: To look at intratumor heterogeneity in the T cell receptor repertoire, the study compared tumor centers against tumor margins.

Inclusive of the bounding cysteine and phenylalanine, the CDR3 is 15 residues long. Just the 45-base CDR3 DNA is kept, in frame starting at base 1. From a lookup of the germline V gene, CDR1 and CDR2 are MNHNS and SASEGT. V and J are trimmed by 9 bases and 3 bases, and the gene matches miss 13 bases of the junction. The library was made by PCR. The sequencing machine was a HiSeq X Ten. TCRdb ran its own pipeline on the public reads, namely fastp trimming at Q25 and MiXCR clone calling, and kept in-frame beta chains. Rows with a matching CDR3 protein are joined into one entry that keeps the most common DNA and genes. For this sample the table gives about 6,800 distinct CDR3 sequences, of which under 70% were detected only once. The ten largest clones take up approximately 39% of the sample. Donors were patients with localized lung adenocarcinoma, a subtype of non-small cell lung cancer. These samples came from the centers of localized lung adenocarcinomas. For TCR repertoire analysis, CD8+ T cells from tumor tissue were profiled separately from CD4+ T cells.

This clonotype appeared a few times. The antigen it binds to is not known. One base away there is no much larger clone; base qualities are not given. The rearrangement combines TRBV6-1 with TRBJ2-5; the junction holds 7 bases that match TRBD1. This receptor was identified in a male donor with lung adenocarcinoma. The CD4 and CD8 labels of this study may be unreliable. The sequenced sample consisted of CD8+ T cells from the center of a lung tumor. The meaning of the sample's cell subset or site label: tumor center region. The CDR3: CARGEGGRDKETQYF. The DNA is TGTGCCAGGGGTGAAGGGGGCCGTGACAAAGAGACCCAGTACTTC.